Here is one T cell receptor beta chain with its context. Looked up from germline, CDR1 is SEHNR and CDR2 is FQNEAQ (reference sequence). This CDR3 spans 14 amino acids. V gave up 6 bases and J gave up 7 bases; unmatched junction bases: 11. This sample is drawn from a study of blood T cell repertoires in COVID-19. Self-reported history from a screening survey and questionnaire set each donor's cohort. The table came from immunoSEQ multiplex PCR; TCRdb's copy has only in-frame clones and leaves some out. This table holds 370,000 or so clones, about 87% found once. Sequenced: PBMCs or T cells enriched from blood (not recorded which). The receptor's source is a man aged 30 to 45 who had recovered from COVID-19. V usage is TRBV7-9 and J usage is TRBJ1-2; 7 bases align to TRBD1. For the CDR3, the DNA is TGTGCCAGCAGTTCGCCGGGACAGAGCTCTGGCTACACCTTC. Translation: CASSSPGQSSGYTF. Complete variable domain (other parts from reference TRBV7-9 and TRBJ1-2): DTGVSQNPRHKITKRGQNVTFRCDPISEHNRLYWYRQTLGQGPEFLTYFQNEAQLEKSRLLSDRFSAERPKGSFSTLEIQRTEQGDSAMYLCASSSPGQSSGYTFGSGTRLTVV.